Presented here are 5 T cell receptor beta chains from one specimen sequenced in a study of blood T cell repertoires in COVID-19. Sequencing used immunoSEQ multiplex PCR; TCRdb keeps in-frame clones, though not all of them. The sample carries roughly 260,000 clones, roughly 86% recorded once. Sequencing was performed on PBMCs or T cells enriched from blood (not recorded which). The origin of the receptors is a woman aged 18-29 years who had recovered from COVID-19.

The gene calls are TRBV7-8 and TRBJ1-3; D is uncertain. The CDR3 has 12 amino acids. Trimming removed 5 bases from V and 6 bases from J, with 8 bases in between. CDR1 is SGHVS and CDR2 is FQNEAQ in the germline V gene. Here the CDR3 DNA reads TGTGCCAGCAGCCCGCGGGAAAACACCATATATTTT. Translating it yields CASSPRENTIYF.

The gene calls are TRBV11-2 and TRBJ1-1, with D possibly TRBD1 on 6 matching bases. Deletions cut 6 bases from V and 2 bases from J, with 10 bases between. This CDR3 comprises 13 residues. The germline CDR1 and CDR2 sequences are SGHAT and FQNNGV. The CDR3: CASRGQVNTEAFF. The CDR3 DNA reads TGTGCCAGCAGGGGACAAGTAAACACTGAAGCTTTCTTT.

The rearrangement uses TRBV12-2 and TRBJ2-5; the table's D call, TRBD2, has no DNA check behind it. TRBV12-2 is a recognized pseudogene. The CDR3 loop spans 16 amino acids. The CDR3 sequence: CASRLWTSDGTETQYF. The CDR3 DNA reads TGTGCAAGTCGCTTATGGACTAGCGACGGAACAGAGACCCAGTACTTC.

The CDR3 DNA is TGCGCCAGCAGCTTCTGGGGCTCGACTAGCGGTAGCACAGATACGCAGTATTTT. It specifies CASSFWGSTSGSTDTQYF. The chain recombines TRBV5-1 with TRBJ2-3, with 9 bases matching TRBD2. CDR3 length equals 18 residues. Germline trimming cut 2 bases from V and 0 bases from J; bases unmatched to any gene: 10. Germline V gene sequence: CDR1 SGHRS, CDR2 YFSETQ.

This chain links TRBV5-1 with TRBJ2-1; D ambiguous. Germline V gene data show CDR1 as SGHRS and CDR2 as YFSETQ. This CDR3 has 15 amino acids. V shed 0 bases and J shed 4 bases, with 11 bases lying between them. This chain's CDR3 is CASSLDLAVYNEQFF. CDR3 DNA: TGCGCCAGCAGCTTGGATCTGGCAGTTTACAATGAGCAGTTCTTC.